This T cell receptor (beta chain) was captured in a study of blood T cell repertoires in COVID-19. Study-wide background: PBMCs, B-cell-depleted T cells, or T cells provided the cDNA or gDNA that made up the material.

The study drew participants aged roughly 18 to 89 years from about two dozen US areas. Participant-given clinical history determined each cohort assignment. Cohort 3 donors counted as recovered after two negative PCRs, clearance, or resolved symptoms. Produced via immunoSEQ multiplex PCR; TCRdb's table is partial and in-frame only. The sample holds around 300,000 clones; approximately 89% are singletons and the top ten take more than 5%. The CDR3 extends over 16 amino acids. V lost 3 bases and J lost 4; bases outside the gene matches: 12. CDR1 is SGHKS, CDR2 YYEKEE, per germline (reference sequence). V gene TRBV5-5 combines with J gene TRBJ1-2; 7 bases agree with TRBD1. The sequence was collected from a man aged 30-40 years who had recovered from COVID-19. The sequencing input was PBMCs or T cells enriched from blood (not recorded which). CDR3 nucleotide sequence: TGTGCCAGCAGCTACTATAATGGACAGGCCACCTATGGCTACACCTTC. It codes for CASSYYNGQATYGYTF.